The 24 T cell receptor beta chains listed next were all sequenced from one sample in a study of shared clonotypes between healthy human individuals. Clones were sequenced by immunoSEQ multiplex PCR, and TCRdb holds only the in-frame ones, with some missing. The sample lists some 1,100,000 clones; roughly 74% were seen once. The sequencing sample was made of memory CD4+ T cells from PBMCs. Subset indicated: CD45RA-negative fraction. All receptors derive from a man between 18 and 35 years old in good health. Some clones in this sample may be carry-over from other donors' samples.

This clone was detected only a few times. V is TRBV15 and J is TRBJ1-2, with a possible D match to TRBD1 (5 bases). This CDR3 is 14 amino acids long. V was shortened by 0 bases and J by 2 bases, with 7 bases between the two germline ends. The germline CDR1 and CDR2 sequences are LNHNV and YYDKDF (reference sequence). In DNA form, the CDR3 reads TGTGCCACCAGCAGAGATGGGGCGAACTATGGCTACACCTTC. It specifies CATSRDGANYGYTF.

J is TRBJ1-3 and V is TRBV4-2; D gene uncertain. This CDR3 spans 17 amino acids. The V end lost 4 bases, the J end lost 2 bases, and 18 bases lay between the germline ends. Germline CDR1 LGHNA, CDR2 YNFKEQ. CDR3 in amino acids: CASSLSTRVGPGNTIYF. In DNA, the CDR3 is TGTGCCAGCAGCCTTTCAACCCGCGTTGGCCCTGGAAACACCATATATTTT.

The chain recombines TRBV7-2 with TRBJ2-3; 12 nucleotides match TRBD2. The germline CDR1 and CDR2 sequences are SGHTA and FQGNSA. V dropped 0 bases and J dropped 4; count of bases not matched to a gene: 2. The CDR3 has 16 amino acids. The DNA for the CDR3 is TGTGCCAGCAGCTTAGCAGCTAGCGGGAGGGCAGATACGCAGTATTTT. Amino acid sequence: CASSLAASGRADTQYF.

This chain connects TRBV19 to TRBJ1-1; D is perhaps TRBD1 (5 bases). V was clipped by 8 bases and J by 7 bases, with 11 bases between them. The CDR3 covers 11 residues. CDR1 and CDR2 (germline): LNHDA, SQIVND (reference sequence). This CDR3 is CASRGGLEAFF. The CDR3 bases are TGTGCCAGTCGTGGGGGACTTGAAGCTTTCTTT. The full variable domain, in which reference TRBV19 and TRBJ1-1 provide the parts outside the CDR3, is DGGITQSPKYLFRKEGQNVTLSCEQNLNHDAMYWYRQDPGQGLRLIYYSQIVNDFQKGDIAEGYSVSREKKESFPLTVTSAQKNPTAFYLCASRGGLEAFFGQGTRLTVV.

V is TRBV28 and J is TRBJ2-1, with D maybe TRBD2 (5 bases). The CDR3 has 24 residues. V lost 3 bases and J 0 bases, leaving 36 bases between the germline ends. Germline V CDR1 and CDR2: MDHEN, SYDVKM. CDR3 loop: CASSFGRWTNPIKTRGSSYNEQFF. Here the CDR3 DNA reads TGTGCCAGCAGTTTTGGTCGGTGGACGAATCCGATAAAGACCCGGGGAAGCTCCTACAATGAGCAGTTCTTC.

The J gene is TRBJ2-5, the V gene TRBV5-1, with 8 bases that match TRBD2. CDR3 length: 14 residues. The trim removed 7 bases at V and 5 bases at J, leaving 10 bases unmatched. Germline assignment: CDR1 SGHRS and CDR2 YFSETQ. The DNA for the CDR3 is TGCGCCAGCCGCAGTGTTTGCGGGGGGGAGACCCAGTACTTC. This gives the protein CASRSVCGGETQYF.

The V and J genes are TRBV7-3 and TRBJ2-2; TRBD1 matches at 9 bases. This CDR3 is built from 15 residues. The trim removed 5 bases at V and 3 bases at J, leaving 4 bases unmatched. The germline CDR1 and CDR2 sequences are SGHTA and FQGTGA. CDR3 amino acids: CASSVGTGHTGELFF. The CDR3 DNA follows: TGTGCCAGCAGCGTCGGGACAGGGCACACCGGGGAGCTGTTTTTT.

This clone was counted ten times or more. The chain uses TRBV5-1 and TRBJ2-1, with 7 nucleotides matching TRBD2. With 4 bases clipped from V and 0 bases from J, the junction kept 10 bases outside the gene matches. The CDR3 loop spans 17 amino acids. CDR1 is SGHRS and CDR2 is YFSETQ in the germline V gene. The CDR3 is CASSRRASGVSYNEQFF. The CDR3 DNA reads as TGCGCCAGCAGCCGGCGGGCTAGCGGAGTCTCCTACAATGAGCAGTTCTTC.

Points on this clone: Germline and junction disagree at one end, which may indicate a read error. The chain is built from TRBV7-2 and TRBJ2-7; D remains unclear. Germline assignment: CDR1 SGHTA and CDR2 FQGNSA. This CDR3 spans 11 amino acids. CDR3 in DNA: TGTGCCAGCAGCTTGCACTACGAACAGTACTTC. Its protein is CASSLHYEQYF.

This sequence joins TRBV2 and TRBJ2-5; D gene ambiguous. V was shortened by 7 bases and J by 0 bases, with 6 bases between the two germline ends. Germline V gene sequence: CDR1 SNHLY, CDR2 FYNNEI. The CDR3 extends over 12 amino acids. This CDR3 reads CASKADQETQYF. DNA of the CDR3: TGTGCCAGCAAGGCAGACCAAGAGACCCAGTACTTC.

As concerns this clone: This CDR3 is also generated by other DNA sequences in the sample. J is TRBJ1-1 and V is TRBV30, with D unresolved. Per the germline V gene, CDR1 is GTSNPN and CDR2 is SVGIG (reference sequence). This CDR3 is 12 amino acids long. Trimming stripped 2 bases from V and 1 base from J, with 5 bases between. CDR3 region: CAWSFRNTEAFF. The DNA of the CDR3 is TGTGCCTGGAGTTTCAGGAACACTGAAGCTTTCTTT. The entire variable domain, with the rest obtained from reference TRBV30 and TRBJ1-1, is as follows: SQTIHQWPATLVQPVGSPLSLECTVEGTSNPNLYWYRQAAGRGLQLLFYSVGIGQISSEVPQNLSASRPQDRQFILSSKKLLLSDSGFYLCAWSFRNTEAFFGQGTRLTVV.

This clone turned up a few times. The V gene is TRBV18, the J gene TRBJ2-3; TRBD1 or TRBD2 may be the D gene (5 bases each). The length of the CDR3 is 13 residues. Trimming stripped 2 bases from V and 4 bases from J, with 7 bases between. In germline, CDR1 is KGHSH, CDR2 LQKENI. The CDR3 here is CASSPGDADTQYF. CDR3 sequence (DNA): TGTGCCAGCTCACCAGGGGACGCAGATACGCAGTATTTT.

This clone occurred many times. This sequence joins TRBV4-1 and TRBJ2-2, with D perhaps TRBD2 (5 bases). V was trimmed by 7 bases and J by 4 bases, leaving 10 bases between them. This CDR3 has 13 amino acids. Germline CDR1 reads MGHRA; CDR2 reads YSYEKL. The CDR3 spells CASMGTSTGELFF. Here the CDR3 DNA reads TGCGCCAGCATGGGAACTAGCACCGGGGAGCTGTTTTTT.

This chain links TRBV7-2 with TRBJ2-3, with 14 bases that match TRBD2. Looked up from germline, CDR1 is SGHTA and CDR2 is FQGNSA. The CDR3 totals 17 residues. The V gene end was trimmed by 0 bases and the J gene end by 4 bases; junction bases not matched to a gene: 3. CDR3 bases: TGTGCCAGCAGCTTAGCCGGGACTAGCGGGAGCCCAGATACGCAGTATTTT. It is translated as CASSLAGTSGSPDTQYF.

The CDR3 here is CASSYEVSYEQYF. The CDR3 coding sequence is TGTGCCAGCAGTTACGAGGTCTCCTACGAGCAGTACTTC. The chain carries TRBV6-5 and TRBJ2-7; no definite D call. The CDR3 length is 13 residues. Trimming stripped 2 bases from V and 0 bases from J, with 5 bases between. In germline, CDR1 is MNHEY, CDR2 SVGAGI.

The rearrangement links TRBV30 to TRBJ2-7; D tentatively fits TRBD1 or TRBD2 (6 bases each). CDR3 length equals 12 residues. The germline V gene has CDR1 GTSNPN and CDR2 SVGIG (reference sequence). Trimming left V 1 base short and J 7 bases short, with 11 bases between. The CDR3 protein is CAWSGGATEQYF. CDR3 DNA: TGTGCCTGGAGTGGGGGGGCTACGGAGCAGTACTTC. Drawing the rest from reference TRBV30 and TRBJ2-7, the complete variable domain is SQTIHQWPATLVQPVGSPLSLECTVEGTSNPNLYWYRQAAGRGLQLLFYSVGIGQISSEVPQNLSASRPQDRQFILSSKKLLLSDSGFYLCAWSGGATEQYFGPGTRLTVT.

The V call is TRBV6-5, the J call TRBJ2-7; 11 bases are shared with TRBD1. Germline CDR1 MNHEY, CDR2 SVGAGI. With V trimmed by 1 base and J by 2 bases, 1 base remained unmatched. There are 15 residues in the CDR3. CDR3 in amino acids: CASSYLDRGPYEQYF. DNA for the CDR3: TGTGCCAGCAGTTACTTGGACAGGGGGCCCTACGAGCAGTACTTC.

The DNA for the CDR3 is TGTGCCAGCAGTCCAAGGCAACCGAACACTGAAGCTTTCTTT. Translated: CASSPRQPNTEAFF. The rearrangement uses TRBV25-1 and TRBJ1-1; D gene uncertain. This CDR3 is 14 amino acids long. V was cut by 5 bases and J by 1 base, with 11 bases left in between. Germline CDR1 is MGHDK and CDR2 is SYGVNS. Using reference TRBV25-1 and TRBJ1-1 for the parts outside the CDR3, the full variable domain is EADIYQTPRYLVIGTGKKITLECSQTMGHDKMYWYQQDPGMELHLIHYSYGVNSTEKGDLSSESTVSRIRTEHFPLTLESARPSHTSQYLCASSPRQPNTEAFFGQGTRLTVV.

The J gene is TRBJ1-4, the V gene TRBV5-1; possibly TRBD1 for D (5 bases). Per germline, CDR1 SGHRS and CDR2 YFSETQ. Trimming took off 4 bases at V and 3 bases at J, with 13 bases between the two ends. The CDR3 runs to 15 residues. The CDR3 region has the DNA TGCGCCAGCAGCAGGTCAGGGCTCGCTAATGAAAAACTGTTTTTT. It is translated as CASSRSGLANEKLFF.

The chain links TRBV2 to TRBJ2-7, with 7 bases aligning to TRBD1. V shed 7 bases, J shed 2 bases, and the junction held 8 bases outside the gene matches. This CDR3 region has 14 residues. Germline CDR1 is SNHLY and CDR2 is FYNNEI. The CDR3 nucleotides are TGTGCCAGCATAGGGGGCGTGAAAACCTACGAGCAGTACTTC. Its protein product is CASIGGVKTYEQYF.

This sequence joins TRBV11-2 and TRBJ2-5; the match to TRBD2 covers 7 bases. The V segment lost 1 base and the J segment 7 bases; nucleotides outside the gene matches: 12. Germline CDR1 SGHAT, CDR2 FQNNGV. The CDR3 is 16 amino acids. CDR3 region: CASSLGGGSSKVTQYF. CDR3 DNA: TGTGCCAGCAGCTTAGGGGGGGGGTCATCCAAGGTGACCCAGTACTTC.

This clone was seen more than once but under ten times. This chain links TRBV19 with TRBJ2-2, with D uncertain. Looked up from germline, CDR1 is LNHDA and CDR2 is SQIVND (reference sequence). Between the trimmed V and J ends, which lost 3 bases and 4 bases, there was a span of 12 bases. The CDR3 extends over 15 amino acids. The CDR3 protein is CASSISAAGTGELFF. The DNA for the CDR3 is TGTGCCAGTAGTATTTCCGCGGCAGGCACCGGGGAGCTGTTTTTT.

The chain uses TRBV28 and TRBJ2-1, with 7 bases fitting TRBD2. From germline, CDR1 is MDHEN and CDR2 SYDVKM. V lost 5 bases, J lost 12 bases, and 16 bases stayed unmatched. The CDR3 extends over 15 amino acids. The CDR3 sequence is CASSQRLAPFFVQFF. CDR3 nucleotide sequence: TGTGCCAGCAGTCAAAGACTAGCTCCTTTTTTCGTGCAGTTCTTC.

The V call is TRBV11-3, the J call TRBJ2-1; no clear D. Germline V gene data show CDR1 as SGHNT and CDR2 as YENEEA. The CDR3 spans 15 residues. Trimming left V 1 base short and J 5 bases short, with 12 bases between. CDR3 loop: CASSLGLGTDNEQFF. The DNA of the CDR3 is TGTGCCAGCAGCTTAGGTCTAGGAACCGACAATGAGCAGTTCTTC.